Following are 22 T cell receptor beta chains from one sample sequenced in a study of OX40 agonist ivuxolimab in advanced cancers. Profiled with immunoSEQ multiplex PCR; TCRdb holds only in-frame clones, not every one. The top ten clones hold around 3.4% of a sample with under 50,000 clones, 80% to 90% of them seen once. The specimen comprised CD4+ or CD8+ T cells sorted from blood, sampled in a trial of the OX40 agonist ivuxolimab. Source of these receptors: an adult with an advanced solid tumor such as melanoma, head and neck, liver or kidney cancer.

J is TRBJ2-7 and V is TRBV9; TRBD1 aligns across 10 bases. The CDR3 has 15 amino acids. With 3 bases clipped from V and 2 bases from J, the junction kept 5 bases outside the gene matches. Germline values: CDR1 SGDLS, CDR2 YYNGEE. The CDR3 bases are TGTGCCAGCAGCGCAGGGACAGGGGAGACCTACGAGCAGTACTTC. Residues: CASSAGTGETYEQYF.

The genes are TRBV7-6 and TRBJ1-5; 8 positions match TRBD1. This CDR3 is built from 16 residues. In germline, CDR1 is SGHVS, CDR2 FNYEAQ. J gave up 2 bases and V 5 bases, and 8 bases lay outside the gene matches. The CDR3, as DNA: TGTGCCAGCAGCCCAAGGACAGGGTCGGGCAATCAGCCCCAGCATTTT. Translation: CASSPRTGSGNQPQHF. Combining the CDR3 with reference TRBV7-6 and TRBJ1-5 gives the whole variable domain GAGVSQSPRYKVTKRGQDVALRCDPISGHVSLYWYRQALGQGPEFLTYFNYEAQQDKSGLPNDRFSAERPEGSISTLTIQRTEQRDSAMYRCASSPRTGSGNQPQHFGDGTRLSIL.

J is TRBJ2-1 and V is TRBV28, with TRBD2 identical over 8 bases. The V and J ends lost 1 base and 7 bases, in that order; junction bases with no gene match: 9. The CDR3 loop spans 16 amino acids. Per germline, CDR1 MDHEN and CDR2 SYDVKM. The CDR3 coding sequence is TGTGCCAGCAGTTTATTCGCCGGGGGGGCATTGAATGAGCAGTTCTTC. It codes for CASSLFAGGALNEQFF.

The rearrangement uses TRBV4-2 and TRBJ2-1, with TRBD2 as a possible D gene (5 bases). CDR3 length: 15 residues. CDR1 is LGHNA and CDR2 is YNFKEQ in the germline V gene. V gave up 3 bases and J gave up 5 bases, with 14 bases separating them. CDR3 protein: CASSQPSSDHNEQFF. Here the CDR3 DNA reads TGTGCCAGCAGCCAGCCTAGTAGCGACCACAATGAGCAGTTCTTC.

The chain carries TRBV9 and TRBJ2-5, with TRBD1 matching over 8 bases. Germline values: CDR1 SGDLS, CDR2 YYNGEE. V shed 2 bases, J shed 11 bases, and the junction held 8 bases outside the gene matches. CDR3 length: 13 amino acids. This CDR3 is CASSVQGAGEQYF. CDR3 nucleotides: TGTGCCAGCAGCGTCCAGGGGGCAGGGGAGCAGTACTTC.

The genes are TRBV30 and TRBJ2-1; no firm D call. There are 15 residues in the CDR3. CDR1 is GTSNPN and CDR2 is SVGIG in the germline V gene (reference sequence). With 2 bases removed from V and 5 bases from J, the gap between germline ends came to 16 bases. The CDR3 sequence is CAWSTLWAANNEQFF. In DNA, the CDR3 is TGTGCCTGGAGTACCCTATGGGCCGCTAACAATGAGCAGTTCTTC.

CDR3 protein: CASSLLAGGTDTQYF. CDR3 bases: TGTGCCAGTAGTCTCTTGGCAGGGGGCACAGATACGCAGTATTTT. The chain carries TRBV19 and TRBJ2-3; TRBD1 is a possible D gene (6 bases). V dropped 5 bases and J dropped 1 base, with 13 bases sitting between them. CDR3 size: 15 residues. Germline CDR1 is LNHDA and CDR2 is SQIVND (reference sequence).

The chain is built from TRBV4-1 and TRBJ1-2; D is ambiguous. The CDR3 consists of 14 residues. CDR1 is MGHRA, CDR2 YSYEKL, per germline. The V gene lost 1 base and the J gene lost 5 bases, with 11 bases spanning the gap. CDR3 region: CASSQAAEAYGYTF. The CDR3 coding sequence is TGCGCCAGCAGCCAAGCTGCTGAGGCGTATGGCTACACCTTC.

V usage is TRBV10-3 and J usage is TRBJ2-5, with D perhaps TRBD2 (7 bases). This CDR3 has 14 amino acids. Germline V gene sequence: CDR1 ENHRY, CDR2 SYGVKD. V was shortened by 8 bases and J by 5 bases, with 18 bases between the two germline ends. CDR3 loop: CAIAPPGGEETQYF. The CDR3 DNA reads as TGTGCCATCGCCCCGCCGGGGGGCGAGGAGACCCAGTACTTC.

The chain joins TRBV20-1 to TRBJ1-1, with D unresolved. Per germline, CDR1 DFQATT and CDR2 SNEGSKA (reference sequence). V was trimmed by 7 bases and J by 0 bases, leaving 6 bases between them. The CDR3 loop spans 11 amino acids. Here the CDR3 reads CSGYMNTEAFF. DNA of the CDR3: TGCAGTGGGTATATGAACACTGAAGCTTTCTTT.

This clone was observed a single time. The chain couples TRBV25-1 to TRBJ2-1; 7 bases are shared with TRBD2. CDR3 length: 14 amino acids. The trim removed 5 bases at V and 0 bases at J, leaving 1 base unmatched. Germline V gene data show CDR1 as MGHDK and CDR2 as SYGVNS. The CDR3 spells CASSRTSSYNEQFF. CDR3 sequence (DNA): TGTGCCAGCAGTCGGACTAGCTCCTACAATGAGCAGTTCTTC. The whole variable domain, remainder taken from reference TRBV25-1 and TRBJ2-1, is EADIYQTPRYLVIGTGKKITLECSQTMGHDKMYWYQQDPGMELHLIHYSYGVNSTEKGDLSSESTVSRIRTEHFPLTLESARPSHTSQYLCASSRTSSYNEQFFGPGTRLTVL.

This sequence joins TRBV28 and TRBJ2-2; perhaps TRBD2 as D (5 bases). V was trimmed by 4 bases and J by 7 bases, leaving 13 bases between them. The CDR3 is 14 residues long. The V gene's germline CDR1 is MDHEN and CDR2 SYDVKM. The CDR3 region is CASSSLGGGGELFF. CDR3 DNA sequence: TGTGCCAGCAGTTCCCTCGGTGGAGGCGGGGAGCTGTTTTTT.

The gene calls are TRBV6-6 and TRBJ2-3; no firm D call. V lost 7 bases to trimming and J lost 3 bases, with 11 bases between them. The CDR3 runs 13 residues. The germline V gene encodes CDR1 MNHNY and CDR2 SVGAGI (reference sequence). CDR3 DNA: TGTGCCAGCAACCTGGACGGAACAGATACGCAGTATTTT. Protein product: CASNLDGTDTQYF.

The chain recombines TRBV5-1 with TRBJ2-7, with 7 bases that match TRBD1. Germline lookup yields CDR1 SGHRS and CDR2 YFSETQ. V dropped 0 bases and J dropped 2; count of bases not matched to a gene: 5. The CDR3 has 15 residues. The CDR3 region is CASSLVSTGTYEQYF. The CDR3, as DNA: TGCGCCAGCAGCTTGGTTTCGACAGGGACCTACGAGCAGTACTTC.

This chain connects TRBV7-9 to TRBJ1-4; 7 nucleotides line up with TRBD1. J lost 6 bases, V lost 5 bases, and 9 bases had no gene match. Per the germline V gene, CDR1 is SEHNR and CDR2 is FQNEAQ (reference sequence). The CDR3 totals 15 residues. The CDR3 is CASSLDRVVDEKLFF. CDR3 nucleotide sequence: TGTGCCAGCAGCCTTGACAGGGTTGTGGATGAAAAACTGTTTTTT.

V gene TRBV27 combines with J gene TRBJ2-2; 12 nucleotides align to TRBD2. The CDR3 covers 17 residues. Germline V gives CDR1 MNHEY, CDR2 SMNVEV (reference sequence). J gave up 0 bases and V 6 bases, and 5 bases lay outside the gene matches. The CDR3 reads CASSATSGRSNTGELFF. Written as DNA, the CDR3 is TGTGCCAGCAGCGCCACTAGCGGGAGGTCGAACACCGGGGAGCTGTTTTTT.

DNA for the CDR3: TGCGCCAGCAGCTTGGCTAGCGCTTCAGATACGCAGTATTTT. Translation: CASSLASASDTQYF. The chain joins TRBV5-1 to TRBJ2-3; a weak D match, TRBD2 (6 bases). The V end lost 0 bases, the J end lost 4 bases, and 9 bases lay between the germline ends. The CDR3 covers 14 residues. Germline CDR1 is SGHRS and CDR2 is YFSETQ.

V and J are TRBV10-3 and TRBJ2-3; no reliable D call. This CDR3 has 12 residues. Trimming shortened V by 8 bases and J by 2 bases, and 8 bases separated the two germline ends. The germline gives CDR1 ENHRY, CDR2 SYGVKD. CDR3 protein: CAISQLTDTQYF. The CDR3 nucleotides are TGTGCCATCTCTCAACTCACAGATACGCAGTATTTT.

V usage is TRBV10-3 and J usage is TRBJ1-5; D remains ambiguous. Germline assignment: CDR1 ENHRY and CDR2 SYGVKD. Trimming removed 3 bases at V and 7 bases at J, with 10 bases between. This CDR3 region has 13 residues. The CDR3 spells CAISEEGKQPQHF. The CDR3, as DNA: TGTGCCATCAGTGAAGAAGGGAAGCAGCCCCAGCATTTT.

The chain uses TRBV20-1 and TRBJ2-3, with unresolved D. The germline V gene encodes CDR1 DFQATT and CDR2 SNEGSKA (reference sequence). The CDR3 length is 11 residues. The V and J ends lost 3 bases and 1 base respectively, with 2 bases between them. Here the CDR3 reads CSARGTDTQYF. Written as DNA, the CDR3 is TGCAGTGCTAGGGGCACAGATACGCAGTATTTT.

V gene TRBV7-6 combines with J gene TRBJ1-3, with D tentatively TRBD1 (5 bases). CDR1 is SGHVS and CDR2 is FNYEAQ in the germline V gene. Between the trimmed V and J ends, which lost 2 bases and 2 bases, there was a span of 16 bases. The CDR3 spans 17 residues. DNA for the CDR3: TGTGCCAGCAGCTTATTTGCAGGGCCTCAGCCTGGAAACACCATATATTTT. It yields the protein CASSLFAGPQPGNTIYF.

The chain recombines TRBV5-1 with TRBJ2-1; maybe TRBD2 (5 bases). Germline V CDR1 and CDR2: SGHRS, YFSETQ. V was cut by 4 bases and J by 9 bases, with 17 bases left in between. The CDR3 spans 14 residues. CDR3 coding DNA: TGCGCCAGCAGCCCCGAACTAGGATCGGGTGAGCAGTTCTTC. This gives the protein CASSPELGSGEQFF.